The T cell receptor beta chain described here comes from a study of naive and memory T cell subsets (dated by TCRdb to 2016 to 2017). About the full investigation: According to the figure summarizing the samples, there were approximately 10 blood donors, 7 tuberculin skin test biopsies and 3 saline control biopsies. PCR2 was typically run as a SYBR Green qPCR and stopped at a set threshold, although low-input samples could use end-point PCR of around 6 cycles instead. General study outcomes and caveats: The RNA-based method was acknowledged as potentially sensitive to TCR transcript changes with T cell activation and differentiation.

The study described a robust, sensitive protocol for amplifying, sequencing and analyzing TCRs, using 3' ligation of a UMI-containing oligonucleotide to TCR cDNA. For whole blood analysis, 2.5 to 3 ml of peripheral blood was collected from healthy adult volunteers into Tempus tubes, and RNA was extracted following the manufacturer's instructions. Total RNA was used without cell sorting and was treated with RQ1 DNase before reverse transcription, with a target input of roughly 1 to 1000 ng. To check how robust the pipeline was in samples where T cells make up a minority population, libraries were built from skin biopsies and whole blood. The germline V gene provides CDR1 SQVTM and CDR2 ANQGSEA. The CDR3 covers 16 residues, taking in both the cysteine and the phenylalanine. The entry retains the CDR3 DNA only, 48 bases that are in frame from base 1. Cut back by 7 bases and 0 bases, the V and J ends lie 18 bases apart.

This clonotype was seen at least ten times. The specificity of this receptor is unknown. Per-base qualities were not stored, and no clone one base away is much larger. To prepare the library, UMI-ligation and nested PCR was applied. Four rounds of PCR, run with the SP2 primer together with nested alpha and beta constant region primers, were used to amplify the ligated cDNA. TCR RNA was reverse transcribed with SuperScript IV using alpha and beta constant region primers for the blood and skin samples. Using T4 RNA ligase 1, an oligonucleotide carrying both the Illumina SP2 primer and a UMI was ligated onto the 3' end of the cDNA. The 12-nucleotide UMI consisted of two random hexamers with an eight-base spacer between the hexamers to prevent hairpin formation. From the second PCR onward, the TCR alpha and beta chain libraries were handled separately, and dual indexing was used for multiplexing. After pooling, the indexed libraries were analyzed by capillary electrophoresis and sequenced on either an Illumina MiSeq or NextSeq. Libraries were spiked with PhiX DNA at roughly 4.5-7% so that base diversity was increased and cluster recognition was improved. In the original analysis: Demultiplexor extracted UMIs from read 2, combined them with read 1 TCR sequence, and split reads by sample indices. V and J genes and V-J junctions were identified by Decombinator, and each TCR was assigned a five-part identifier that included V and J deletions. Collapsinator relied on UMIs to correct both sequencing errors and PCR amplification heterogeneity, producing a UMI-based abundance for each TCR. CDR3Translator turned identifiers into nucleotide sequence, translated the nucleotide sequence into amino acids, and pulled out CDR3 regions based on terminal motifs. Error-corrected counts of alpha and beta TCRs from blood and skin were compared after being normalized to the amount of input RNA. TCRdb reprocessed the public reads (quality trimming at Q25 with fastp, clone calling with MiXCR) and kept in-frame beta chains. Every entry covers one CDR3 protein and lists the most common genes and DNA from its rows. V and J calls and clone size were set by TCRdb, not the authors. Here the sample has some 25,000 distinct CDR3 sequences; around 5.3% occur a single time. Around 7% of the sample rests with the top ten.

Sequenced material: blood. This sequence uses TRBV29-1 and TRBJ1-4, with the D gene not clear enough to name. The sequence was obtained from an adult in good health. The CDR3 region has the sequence CSARLGRLSTNEKLFF. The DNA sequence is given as TGCAGCGCCCGGTTAGGGCGACTCTCAACTAATGAAAAACTGTTTTTT. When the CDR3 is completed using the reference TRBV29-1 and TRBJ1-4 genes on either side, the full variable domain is SAVISQKPSRDICQRGTSLTIQCQVDSQVTMMFWYRQQPGQSLTLIATANQGSEATYESGFVIDKFPISRPNLTFSTLTVSNMSPEDSSIYLCSARLGRLSTNEKLFFGSGTQLSVL.